A single sample gave rise to the 25 T cell receptor beta chains below, sequenced in a study of blood T cells in healthy people across ages. The use of a sample-barcoded 5' primer and a J-beta primer mix characterized a second PCR of roughly 7 to 11 cycles. MiXCR was run by TCRdb on the 5' RACE reads, yielding one entry per CDR3 protein. The sample includes around 800,000 distinct CDR3 sequences, around 45% of them seen just once. Sequencing was performed on blood. The receptor set was obtained from a man in his 60s in good health.

V is TRBV6-1 and J is TRBJ2-3; D is perhaps TRBD2 (7 bases). Trimming left V 5 bases short and J 6 bases short, with 24 bases between. This CDR3 is built from 17 residues. In germline, CDR1 is MNHNS, CDR2 SASEGT. The CDR3 DNA sequence: TGTGCCAGCAGTCCCGCACCGGGGGGCGCCGAAAAGGATACGCAGTATTTT. Protein: CASSPAPGGAEKDTQYF.

The chain couples TRBV29-1 to TRBJ2-2, with D unresolved. From germline, CDR1 is SQVTM and CDR2 ANQGSEA. The V and J ends lost 4 bases and 1 base respectively, with 4 bases between them. The CDR3 runs to 12 residues. CDR3 residues: CSVAGNTGELFF. CDR3 sequence (DNA): TGCAGCGTTGCAGGGAACACCGGGGAGCTGTTTTTT.

The CDR3 DNA is TGTGCCAGCTCACAGGCGGTCGCCACAGATACGCAGTATTTT. This codes for CASSQAVATDTQYF. This chain links TRBV18 with TRBJ2-3; D gene unclear. CDR1 and CDR2 from the germline V gene are KGHSH and LQKENI. This CDR3 has 14 amino acids. V gave up 4 bases and J gave up 2 bases, with 10 bases separating them.

V is TRBV3-1 and J is TRBJ2-5, with 8 bases that match TRBD1. With 1 base clipped from V and 5 bases from J, the junction kept 6 bases outside the gene matches. CDR1 is LGHDT, CDR2 YNNKEL, per germline (reference sequence). This CDR3 region has 15 residues. The CDR3 region is CASSQVTGGYETQYF. In DNA form, the CDR3 reads TGTGCCAGCAGCCAAGTAACAGGGGGATATGAGACCCAGTACTTC.

The chain joins TRBV6-2 or TRBV6-3 to TRBJ1-5, with D uncertain. V shed 1 base and J shed 0 bases, with 7 bases lying between them. This CDR3 has 15 residues. Germline assignment: CDR1 MNHEY and CDR2 SVGEGT. The CDR3 region is CASSYFQISNQPQHF. Written as DNA, the CDR3 is TGTGCCAGCAGTTACTTTCAAATTAGCAATCAGCCCCAGCATTTT.

This clonotype has ten or more counts. V and J are TRBV10-3 and TRBJ2-7; either TRBD1 or TRBD2 may supply D (5 bases each). Germline values: CDR1 ENHRY, CDR2 SYGVKD. V lost 3 bases to trimming and J lost 0 bases, with 12 bases between them. The CDR3 runs to 15 residues. The CDR3 reads CAISDGTVSSYEQYF. The CDR3 bases are TGTGCCATCAGTGATGGGACCGTGAGCTCCTACGAGCAGTACTTC.

This clonotype was seen a few times. The CDR3 sequence is CSAGSRGIQETQYF. CDR3 in DNA: TGCAGTGCCGGGTCTCGAGGAATTCAAGAGACCCAGTACTTC. The chain links TRBV20-1 to TRBJ2-5, with unresolved D. CDR1 is DFQATT, CDR2 SNEGSKA, per germline (reference sequence). Deletions cut 6 bases from V and 2 bases from J, with 16 bases between. This CDR3 has 14 residues.

The chain links TRBV9 to TRBJ2-3, with 10 bases identical to TRBD2. CDR3 length: 16 amino acids. Germline V CDR1 and CDR2: SGDLS, YYNGEE. The V segment lost 3 bases and the J segment 2 bases; nucleotides outside the gene matches: 6. The CDR3 region has the DNA TGTGCCAGCAGCGAGTCTAGCGGGGGTTACACAGATACGCAGTATTTT. Translation gives CASSESSGGYTDTQYF.

Comments on this clonotype: At one end the junction does not follow the germline gene, possibly because of a read error. This chain uses TRBV2 with TRBJ2-7; D is undetermined. Germline V gene data show CDR1 as SNHLY and CDR2 as FYNNEI. The CDR3 runs to 11 residues. Written as DNA, the CDR3 is TGTGCCAGCAGTGACGGTTACGTGCAGTACTTC. This sequence encodes CASSDGYVQYF. The full variable domain, with the rest looked up from reference TRBV2 and TRBJ2-7, is EPEVTQTPSHQVTQMGQEVILRCVPISNHLYFYWYRQILGQKVEFLVSFYNNEISEKSEIFDDQFSVERPDGSNFTLKIRSTKLEDSAMYFCASSDGYVQYFGPGTRLTVT.

The table lists this clonotype with a few counts. One junction end does not reproduce the germline sequence, and a read error may be involved. This chain connects TRBV4-3 to TRBJ2-5; possibly TRBD1 or TRBD2 for D (5 bases each). The germline gives CDR1 LGHNA, CDR2 YSLEER. This CDR3 spans 14 amino acids. In DNA form, the CDR3 reads TGTGCCAGCAGCCACGGGACCGGCCGAGAGACCCAGTACTTC. Translation gives CASSHGTGRETQYF.

The chain recombines TRBV6-1 with TRBJ2-7; TRBD1 aligns across 7 bases. The CDR3 is 12 residues long. In germline, CDR1 is MNHNS, CDR2 SASEGT. V lost 11 bases, J lost 3 bases, and 7 bases stayed unmatched. The CDR3 loop reads CAGNGDSYEQYF. The CDR3 DNA reads as TGTGCCGGCAATGGGGACAGCTACGAGCAGTACTTC.

As to this clonotype: One junction end disagrees with the germline gene, perhaps due to a read error. The CDR3 DNA reads TGTGCCAGCGGTTTAGAGGATCCAGCGGGGGGATACAATGAGCAGTTCTTC. This sequence encodes CASGLEDPAGGYNEQFF. The rearrangement joins TRBV28 to TRBJ2-1; 9 bases align to TRBD2. The CDR3 spans 17 residues. Per germline, CDR1 MDHEN and CDR2 SYDVKM.

This clonotype occurred a few times. This chain connects TRBV5-1 to TRBJ2-5; TRBD1 might be the D (6 bases). The CDR3 length is 19 residues. The germline V gene encodes CDR1 SGHRS and CDR2 YFSETQ. Trimming cost V 4 bases and J 1 base, with 26 bases left between them. The CDR3 loop is CASSTPDRLTDTLQETQYF. CDR3 bases: TGCGCCAGCAGCACCCCCGACAGGCTGACGGACACACTCCAAGAGACCCAGTACTTC.

The gene calls are TRBV7-2 and TRBJ1-6, with D hard to call. V was trimmed by 1 base and J by 11 bases, leaving 9 bases between them. Germline loops: CDR1 SGHTA, CDR2 FQGNSA. This CDR3 is 13 amino acids long. CDR3 sequence (DNA): TGTGCCAGCAGCTTAGACAGTAAAACACCCCTCCACTTT. Its translation is CASSLDSKTPLHF.

The rearrangement links TRBV6-5 to TRBJ2-5; TRBD1 agrees at 9 bases. The CDR3 spans 15 residues. V shed 5 bases, J shed 4 bases, and the junction held 8 bases outside the gene matches. Germline CDR1 is MNHEY and CDR2 is SVGAGI. In nucleotides, the CDR3 is TGTGCCAGCAGTAACCACCGGACAGGGGTAGAGACCCAGTACTTC. Residues: CASSNHRTGVETQYF.

This clonotype has a handful of counts. This chain uses TRBV5-1 with TRBJ2-1; D is undetermined. CDR1 and CDR2 from the germline V gene are SGHRS and YFSETQ. Trimming removed 2 bases at V and 4 bases at J, with 4 bases between. This CDR3 is built from 12 residues. This CDR3 is CASSFEYNEQFF. For the CDR3, the DNA is TGCGCCAGCAGCTTCGAATACAATGAGCAGTTCTTC.

In its sample, this clonotype was seen a few times. The chain combines TRBV6-6 with TRBJ1-2; TRBD1 agrees at 9 bases. CDR1 MNHNY and CDR2 SVGAGI come from the germline V gene (reference sequence). J gave up 6 bases and V 0 bases, and 8 bases lay outside the gene matches. This CDR3 has 16 residues. CDR3 nucleotide sequence: TGTGCCAGCAGTTACTCGATGGTAACAGGGGGCGATGGCTACACCTTC. Protein: CASSYSMVTGGDGYTF.

This clonotype was observed a few times. The chain combines TRBV29-1 with TRBJ2-4; D is undetermined. Trimming took off 2 bases at V and 5 bases at J, with 10 bases between the two ends. CDR1 SQVTM and CDR2 ANQGSEA come from the germline V gene. CDR3 length: 13 amino acids. As DNA, the CDR3 is TGCAGCGTTGAATCAGATGCTGAAAACATTCAGTACTTC. Protein product: CSVESDAENIQYF.

This clonotype has only a few counts. The genes are TRBV20-1 and TRBJ2-1; tentatively, D is TRBD2 (6 bases). The V gene's germline CDR1 is DFQATT and CDR2 SNEGSKA (reference sequence). Trimming stripped 6 bases from V and 7 bases from J, with 22 bases between. The CDR3 has 15 amino acids. The CDR3 loop reads CSASPGRAGANEQFF. The CDR3 DNA sequence: TGCAGTGCGAGTCCCGGGCGAGCGGGTGCGAATGAGCAGTTCTTC.

CDR3 region: CASSPAYNEQFF. CDR3 bases: TGTGCCAGCAGCCCGGCCTACAATGAGCAGTTCTTC. This chain connects TRBV3-1 to TRBJ2-1; D not resolved. Germline CDR1 reads LGHDT; CDR2 reads YNNKEL (reference sequence). With 4 bases removed from V and 2 bases from J, the gap between germline ends came to 3 bases. The length of the CDR3 is 12 residues.

This clonotype was recorded a few times. The V and J genes are TRBV5-5 and TRBJ2-7; tentative D call: TRBD1 (6 bases). Germline lookup yields CDR1 SGHKS and CDR2 YYEKEE (reference sequence). The V end lost 5 bases, the J end lost 4 bases, and 16 bases lay between the germline ends. The CDR3 runs to 14 residues. The CDR3 DNA sequence: TGTGCCAGCAGTTCCTGGACAGCAAAATACGAGCAGTACTTC. It yields the protein CASSSWTAKYEQYF.

The rearrangement joins TRBV5-4 to TRBJ1-2; 11 nucleotides line up with TRBD1. From germline, CDR1 is SGHNT and CDR2 YYREEE (reference sequence). CDR3 length equals 15 residues. The V and J ends lost 4 bases and 7 bases, in that order; junction bases with no gene match: 9. The CDR3 bases are TGTGCCAGCAGCGTACGGGACAGGGGGTTTCGTGGCTACACCTTC. Its translation is CASSVRDRGFRGYTF.

This clonotype was observed a few times. The chain uses TRBV7-2 and TRBJ1-2; the match to TRBD1 covers 8 bases. The germline CDR1 and CDR2 sequences are SGHTA and FQGNSA. The CDR3 is made up of 14 amino acids. V lost 5 bases, J lost 4 bases, and 6 bases stayed unmatched. The CDR3 here is CASSPEQGVYGYTF. CDR3 bases: TGTGCCAGCAGCCCGGAACAGGGGGTCTATGGCTACACCTTC.

This clonotype was observed a few times. The chain uses TRBV3-1 and TRBJ2-1; a weak D match, TRBD2 (6 bases). The V end lost 1 base, the J end lost 6 bases, and 19 bases lay between the germline ends. Germline V gives CDR1 LGHDT, CDR2 YNNKEL (reference sequence). The CDR3 has 17 amino acids. This CDR3 reads CASSQGTPTSLSNEQFF. The CDR3, as DNA: TGTGCCAGCAGCCAAGGAACCCCGACTAGTCTAAGCAATGAGCAGTTCTTC.

The V call is TRBV7-2, the J call TRBJ2-5; D not certain. CDR1 and CDR2 (germline): SGHTA, FQGNSA. V was shortened by 5 bases and J by 5 bases, with 15 bases between the two germline ends. The length of the CDR3 is 14 residues. The CDR3 protein is CASSVDSPRETQYF. The CDR3 region has the DNA TGTGCCAGCAGCGTAGATAGCCCCAGGGAGACCCAGTACTTC.